Reported below is one T cell receptor beta chain. This receptor's antigen is unknown. Base qualities are not provided; no much larger clone lies one nucleotide away. The time point label here, explained by the study, means: patch test 3, about 24 weeks after DPC sensitization. The treatment or condition tag for this specimen amounts to: therapeutic diphenylcyclopropenone sensitization with weekly scalp DPC. At each patch-test visit, blood was drawn before the patch test was applied. Eligible patients were aged 18 to 70, diagnosed with alopecia, deemed suitable for DPC therapy, and excluded if pregnant. Total RNA was extracted from unfractionated whole blood collected in Tempus Blood RNA tubes. CDR1 and CDR2, looked up from the germline V gene, are SGHTA and FQGNSA. The junction shows trimming of 5 bases on V and 5 bases on J, plus 15 bases between the germline ends. The CDR3 starts with the cysteine, ends with the phenylalanine, and has 14 residues. Only the CDR3 part of the read is kept: 42 bases, read in frame from the first base.

This sample is drawn from a study of human T cells and chemical hapten exposure (dated by TCRdb to the early 2020s). Looking at the study overall: For sensitization, 2% DPC in acetone was applied to a 2 cm by 2 cm area of upper inner arm skin. Patients additionally received weekly therapeutic DPC doses to the scalp throughout the approximately 25-week study period. Patch testing was done on the upper back using Finn chambers containing 0.01% DPC, and results were scored after 6 days according to International Contact Dermatitis Research Group standards. Alopecia areata with under or over 50% scalp involvement, alopecia totalis and alopecia universalis were represented in the patient cohort, which was mostly female. Libraries were pooled for sequencing, and per-sample TCR yields varied mainly because of small differences in library volumes within the pool. This study followed changes in the peripheral blood TCR repertoire in vivo during primary and secondary sensitization of alopecia patients to the hapten diphenylcyclopropenone (DPC). Patient blood was sampled pre-sensitization (week 0) and at 2, 6 and about 24 weeks after DPC sensitization. Blood for TCR sequencing was provided by twenty-nine alopecia patients at one to four time points (pre-sensitization, 2, 6 and 24 weeks). Study-wide conclusions, independent of this receptor: The number of PT1 expanded TCRs positively correlated with patch test score, significant at thresholds 8, 16 and 32 but not 4. Significantly more large CDR3 similarity clusters were formed by expanded TCRs than by pre-sensitization or healthy control sets, consistent with antigen-driven responses. Repeated subsampling changed both the strength of the expansion versus patch-test correlation and the threshold at which that correlation became significant. No change with DPC sensitization was found in the number of TCRs above 1 in 1000 frequency, and no evidence of global repertoire structure alterations was found. Because all patients had alopecia, a presumed autoimmune disease, the immune response of the patients might differ from that of healthy individuals.

Library preparation used RACE. Reads for this sample came from a NextSeq 500. During library preparation, unique molecular identifiers were attached to individual cDNA molecules so that TCRs could be counted in a quantitative, reproducible way. For every blood RNA sample, sequencing covered both the TCR alpha and TCR beta chains. On the authors' methods: A median of roughly 98,000 TCRs per sample was observed, with a range of roughly 20,000 to 700,000. V, J and CDR3 annotation of the TCR reads was carried out using the Decombinator software suite. For PS versus PT1 abundance plots, all samples were subsampled to the same number of TCRs (28,000). Expanded TCRs were defined as absent before sensitization and observed at least eight times at the 2-week time point. Starting from the raw public reads, TCRdb applied fastp trimming at Q25, assembled clones with MiXCR and retained in-frame beta chains. Entries are consolidated by CDR3 protein sequence, retaining the most common genes and DNA. In this record, the V and J calls reflect TCRdb's handling and not the investigators' own analysis. A total of some 170,000 distinct CDR3 sequences appear in this sample, around a quarter of them only once. The top ten hold roughly 2.2% of the sample.

This receptor was identified in a woman younger than 30 with alopecia areata. Some clones in this sample may be carry-over from other donors' samples. The rearrangement joined TRBV7-2 to TRBJ1-2, with the D gene not confidently named. This specimen consisted of whole blood, obtained in connection with sensitization to the hapten diphenylcyclopropenone (DPC). The CDR3 loop reads CASSPSTELYGYTF. The DNA is as follows: TGTGCCAGCAGCCCATCGACGGAGTTATATGGCTACACCTTC. Beyond the CDR3, the reference TRBV7-2 and TRBJ1-2 genes provide the residues; the full variable domain reads: GAGVSQSPSNKVTEKGKDVELRCDPISGHTALYWYRQSLGQGLEFLIYFQGNSAPDKSGLPSDRFSAERTGGSVSTLTIQRTQQEDSAVYLCASSPSTELYGYTFGSGTRLTVV.